The TCR beta chain described here comes from a study of blood T cell repertoires in COVID-19. Study summary: COVID-19 samples collected from the United States, Italy and Spain covered acute and convalescent phases. T cells, B-cell-depleted T cells, or PBMCs supplied cDNA or gDNA.

Trimming took off 6 bases at V and 0 bases at J, with 12 bases between the two ends. This CDR3 has 13 amino acids. Germline assignment: CDR1 GTSNPN and CDR2 SVGIG (reference sequence). Per the authors' pipeline: The assay estimated nucleated cells by amplifying reference gene primers. Sequencing was performed with immunoSEQ multiplex PCR; in TCRdb, only in-frame clones are kept and a portion is missing. That table is the source of V, J and clone size, and D and trimming were worked out from the DNA. Seen here are approximately 360,000 clones, roughly 90% observed once, and the top ten hold 0.97%. Study members were between roughly 18 and 89 years old and lived in 24 US regions.

The gene calls are TRBV30 and TRBJ2-7; a weak D match, TRBD1 (6 bases). The sequenced sample was PBMCs or T cells enriched from blood (not recorded which). The source of this sequence is a woman aged 25 to 39 with acute COVID-19. Here the CDR3 reads CACNRDTSYEQYF. CDR3 in DNA: TGTGCCTGTAACCGGGACACCTCCTACGAGCAGTACTTC.